Presented here are 27 T cell receptor beta chains from one specimen sequenced in a study of CD8+CD57+ T cells in acquired aplastic anemia. The use of genomic DNA as template underpinned the TCR beta VDJ and CDR3 profiling. TCRdb passed the reads through MiXCR, listing each CDR3 protein once. The sample has about 190,000 distinct CDR3 sequences; approximately 50% are singletons. Patients sequenced had flow cytometry evidence of CD8+CD57+ cell expansion. Sequencing used sorted CD4+, CD8+, or CD8+CD57+ T cells (not recorded which) from PBMCs. Receptors originate from a human donor with aplastic anemia.

This clonotype appeared many times. The V call is TRBV10-3, the J call TRBJ2-2; D could derive from TRBD1 or TRBD2 (5 bases each). There are 14 residues in the CDR3. The germline V gene encodes CDR1 ENHRY and CDR2 SYGVKD. V shed 9 bases and J shed 0 bases, with 11 bases lying between them. In DNA, the CDR3 is TGTGCCATTTTCCGGGACGCGAACACCGGGGAGCTGTTTTTT. Its translation: CAIFRDANTGELFF.

This clonotype has a handful of counts. V gene TRBV24-1 combines with J gene TRBJ2-1; D is possibly TRBD2 (5 bases). CDR3 size: 14 residues. From germline, CDR1 is KGHDR and CDR2 SFDVKD. The V end was cut by 0 bases, the J end by 7 bases, with 9 bases between. The CDR3: CATSDLPGSNEQFF. CDR3 coding DNA: TGTGCCACCAGTGATTTGCCGGGATCAAATGAGCAGTTCTTC.

The rearrangement joins TRBV2 to TRBJ2-3; the match to TRBD2 covers 9 bases. The CDR3 sequence is 14 residues long. The ends lost 6 bases at V and 4 bases at J; junction bases unmatched: 5. Per the germline V gene, CDR1 is SNHLY and CDR2 is FYNNEI. CDR3 amino acids: CASRRTSVADTQYF. Written as DNA, the CDR3 is TGTGCCAGCAGGCGGACTAGCGTAGCAGATACGCAGTATTTT.

The chain joins TRBV5-5 to TRBJ2-7; 7 bases map to TRBD1. J gave up 3 bases and V 0 bases, and 6 bases lay outside the gene matches. CDR1 and CDR2 (germline): SGHKS, YYEKEE (reference sequence). The CDR3 loop spans 15 amino acids. This CDR3 reads CASSLAGTALYEQYF. As DNA, the CDR3 is TGTGCCAGCAGCTTGGCAGGGACAGCTCTCTACGAGCAGTACTTC.

The chain has TRBV19 and TRBJ2-3; D might be TRBD2 (6 bases). Trimming stripped 3 bases from V and 2 bases from J, with 12 bases between. Germline loops: CDR1 LNHDA, CDR2 SQIVND (reference sequence). This CDR3 contains 15 residues. CDR3 protein: CASSISGVTTDTQYF. The CDR3 nucleotides read TGTGCCAGTAGTATCTCGGGAGTAACCACAGATACGCAGTATTTT. The variable domain in full, with the rest retrieved from reference TRBV19 and TRBJ2-3, is DGGITQSPKYLFRKEGQNVTLSCEQNLNHDAMYWYRQDPGQGLRLIYYSQIVNDFQKGDIAEGYSVSREKKESFPLTVTSAQKNPTAFYLCASSISGVTTDTQYFGPGTRLTVL.

The chain recombines TRBV20-1 with TRBJ2-3; D not resolved. The germline gives CDR1 DFQATT, CDR2 SNEGSKA (reference sequence). V was pared by 4 bases and J by 8 bases, with 10 bases between. The CDR3 spans 11 residues. CDR3 amino acids: CSAISEVTQYF. The CDR3 nucleotides read TGCAGTGCTATAAGCGAGGTTACGCAGTATTTT.

The CDR3 spells CAISDDQSSQPQHF. DNA for the CDR3: TGTGCCATCAGTGATGACCAGTCGTCCCAGCCCCAGCATTTT. V is TRBV10-3 and J is TRBJ1-5; no definite D call. V dropped 3 bases and J dropped 7 bases, with 13 bases sitting between them. Germline CDR1 ENHRY, CDR2 SYGVKD. CDR3 length: 14 residues.

This sequence joins TRBV5-1 and TRBJ2-7, with 7 bases fitting TRBD1. After removal of 4 bases from V and 5 bases from J, the junction contained 3 bases not matched to a gene. The CDR3 has 12 residues. CDR1 SGHRS and CDR2 YFSETQ come from the germline V gene. Here the CDR3 DNA reads TGCGCCAGCAGCCGACAGGGCCACGAGCAGTACTTC. As protein: CASSRQGHEQYF.

This clonotype was detected only a few times. J is TRBJ2-1 and V is TRBV4-1; possibly TRBD2 for D (7 bases). The CDR3 sequence is 14 residues long. The germline V gene encodes CDR1 MGHRA and CDR2 YSYEKL. The germline V and J ends were trimmed by 2 bases and 7 bases, with 12 bases remaining between them. The DNA of the CDR3 is TGCGCCAGCAGCCAATCAAGGGGGGGGAATGAGCAGTTCTTC. The encoded protein is CASSQSRGGNEQFF.

In this sample, this clonotype turned up many times. The rearrangement joins TRBV2 to TRBJ1-1; D is possibly TRBD1 (5 bases). The CDR3 has 14 residues. CDR1 is SNHLY and CDR2 is FYNNEI in the germline V gene. Trimming shortened V by 6 bases and J by 5 bases, and 16 bases separated the two germline ends. CDR3 residues: CASRPQGPVTEAFF. CDR3 DNA sequence: TGTGCCAGCAGGCCCCAGGGACCGGTTACTGAAGCTTTCTTT.

The genes are TRBV9 and TRBJ2-3; weak D call: TRBD1 (6 bases). Germline V CDR1 and CDR2: SGDLS, YYNGEE. The CDR3 extends over 15 amino acids. V was shortened by 4 bases and J by 5 bases, with 17 bases between the two germline ends. This CDR3 is CASSFGQPLEDTQYF. In DNA, the CDR3 is TGTGCCAGCAGCTTCGGACAGCCGCTGGAAGATACGCAGTATTTT.

This clonotype has at least ten counts. V gene TRBV9 combines with J gene TRBJ2-2, with unresolved D. Germline assignment: CDR1 SGDLS and CDR2 YYNGEE. The ends were cut back, 0 bases at V and 0 bases at J, with 9 bases in the middle. The CDR3 totals 16 residues. CDR3 protein: CASSVARSTNTGELFF. The CDR3 DNA is TGTGCCAGCAGCGTAGCTCGAAGTACGAACACCGGGGAGCTGTTTTTT.

This clonotype was counted only a few times. The rearrangement links TRBV30 to TRBJ2-7; 10 nucleotides line up with TRBD1. Germline V gene sequence: CDR1 GTSNPN, CDR2 SVGIG (reference sequence). V was pared by 0 bases and J by 5 bases, with 13 bases of the junction left unmatched. The CDR3 covers 17 residues. Written as DNA, the CDR3 is TGTGCCTGGAGTGTACGGTTTAGCCGACAGGGGGCAAACGAGCAGTACTTC. Translation: CAWSVRFSRQGANEQYF.

The CDR3 loop is CASSREKNTEAFF. The CDR3 nucleotides read TGTGCCAGTTCCAGGGAAAAGAACACTGAAGCTTTCTTT. The gene calls are TRBV2 and TRBJ1-1; tentatively, D is TRBD1 (5 bases). Trimming stripped 9 bases from V and 1 base from J, with 12 bases between. This CDR3 is built from 13 residues. The germline gives CDR1 SNHLY, CDR2 FYNNEI.

The CDR3 spells CASSLNEGNTIYF. For the CDR3, the DNA is TGTGCCAGCAGCTTAAACGAGGGAAACACCATATATTTT. This chain links TRBV7-3 with TRBJ1-3; D not certain. From germline, CDR1 is SGHTA and CDR2 FQGTGA. The CDR3 sequence is 13 residues long. Trimming stripped 1 base from V and 4 bases from J, with 5 bases between.

The J gene is TRBJ2-5, the V gene TRBV7-8; 7 nucleotides match TRBD1. Germline CDR1 reads SGHVS; CDR2 reads FQNEAQ. The trim removed 6 bases at V and 1 base at J, leaving 5 bases unmatched. The CDR3 loop spans 14 amino acids. The CDR3 loop reads CASSSRDSQETQYF. The CDR3 DNA follows: TGTGCCAGCAGTTCGAGGGACAGCCAAGAGACCCAGTACTTC.

This clonotype has a handful of counts. This chain uses TRBV25-1 with TRBJ2-7, with a tentative D call TRBD2 (5 bases). Trimming stripped 4 bases from V and 6 bases from J, with 7 bases between. Germline V gene sequence: CDR1 MGHDK, CDR2 SYGVNS. This CDR3 is built from 11 residues. Here the CDR3 reads CASSGTSEQYF. CDR3 nucleotides: TGTGCCAGCAGTGGGACTTCCGAGCAGTACTTC.

V and J are TRBV24-1 and TRBJ1-1; the D is unclear. Germline loops: CDR1 KGHDR, CDR2 SFDVKD. Trimming removed 5 bases at V and 0 bases at J, with 9 bases between. There are 14 residues in the CDR3. The CDR3 loop reads CATSGDGMNTEAFF. The CDR3 DNA is TGTGCCACCAGTGGGGATGGTATGAACACTGAAGCTTTCTTT.

The chain recombines TRBV6-1 with TRBJ1-2; tentative D call: TRBD1 (5 bases). Trimming removed 3 bases from V and 4 bases from J, with 9 bases in between. In germline, CDR1 is MNHNS, CDR2 SASEGT. The CDR3 totals 13 residues. CDR3 protein: CASSDNRIYGYTF. As DNA, the CDR3 is TGTGCCAGCAGTGACAACAGGATCTATGGCTACACCTTC.

The chain employs TRBV10-3 and TRBJ2-2; 13 bases are shared with TRBD2. The CDR3 contains 15 residues. The germline CDR1 and CDR2 sequences are ENHRY and SYGVKD. Trimming cost V 9 bases and J 5 bases; bases outside gene matches: 6. CDR3 residues: CAISGLAGETGELFF. For the CDR3, the DNA is TGTGCCATATCTGGACTAGCGGGGGAAACCGGGGAGCTGTTTTTT.

This clonotype was counted ten times or more. V is TRBV19 and J is TRBJ1-2; D ambiguous. The CDR3 is 15 residues long. CDR1 is LNHDA and CDR2 is SQIVND in the germline V gene (reference sequence). Trimming left V 3 bases short and J 4 bases short, with 15 bases between. CDR3 in amino acids: CASSMSGRKFYGYTF. CDR3 nucleotides: TGTGCCAGTAGTATGTCAGGACGGAAATTCTATGGCTACACCTTC.

The V and J genes are TRBV20-1 and TRBJ2-1; 7 nucleotides align to TRBD2. CDR1 and CDR2 (germline): DFQATT, SNEGSKA (reference sequence). CDR3 size: 15 residues. CDR3 region: CSPLSVRAGAHEQFF. The CDR3 region has the DNA TGCAGCCCACTTTCGGTTCGGGCGGGAGCCCATGAGCAGTTCTTC.

This clonotype came up many times. The V call is TRBV20-1, the J call TRBJ2-6; the D is unclear. Germline V gene sequence: CDR1 DFQATT, CDR2 SNEGSKA (reference sequence). Trimming shortened V by 3 bases and J by 1 base, and 10 bases separated the two germline ends. CDR3 size: 15 residues. CDR3 amino acids: CSARAGGSGANVLTF. CDR3 nucleotides: TGCAGTGCTAGGGCAGGTGGTTCTGGGGCCAACGTCCTGACTTTC.

The genes are TRBV29-1 and TRBJ2-3; D is tentatively TRBD1 or TRBD2 (5 bases each). The CDR3 spans 13 residues. The germline V gene encodes CDR1 SQVTM and CDR2 ANQGSEA. V was shortened by 7 bases and J by 2 bases, with 13 bases between the two germline ends. The CDR3 reads CSAPGTNTDTQYF. The CDR3 DNA reads as TGCAGCGCTCCCGGGACGAACACAGATACGCAGTATTTT.

V usage is TRBV29-1 and J usage is TRBJ2-1; D gene ambiguous. Per the germline V gene, CDR1 is SQVTM and CDR2 is ANQGSEA. Trimming pared 4 bases from V and 0 bases from J, leaving 10 bases between. CDR3 size: 14 residues. The CDR3 coding sequence is TGCAGCGTTGTGGGCAGAAGCTCCTACAATGAGCAGTTCTTC. Protein sequence: CSVVGRSSYNEQFF.

In the case of this clonotype: One junction end disagrees with the germline gene, perhaps due to a read error. The rearrangement uses TRBV10-1 and TRBJ2-7; a weak D match, TRBD1 (7 bases). CDR1 WNHNN and CDR2 SYGVQD come from the germline V gene (reference sequence). The CDR3 spans 14 residues. CDR3 nucleotides: TGCGCCAGCAGCGTGGGCAGGGGGGCCTACGACCAGTACTTC. Its protein product is CASSVGRGAYDQYF.

In this sample, this clonotype turned up many times. The J gene is TRBJ2-7, the V gene TRBV7-2; 9 positions agree with TRBD1. The CDR3 runs to 14 residues. Trimming cost V 5 bases and J 3 bases; bases outside gene matches: 5. CDR1 is SGHTA, CDR2 FQGNSA, per germline. This CDR3 is CASSLDRGNYEQYF. CDR3 coding DNA: TGTGCCAGCAGCCTAGACAGGGGGAACTACGAGCAGTACTTC.